Following are 22 T cell receptor beta chains from one sample sequenced in a study of CD8 T cells in Susac syndrome. Random hexamers were used to reverse transcribe 0.5 to 1 ug of RNA. TCRdb passed the immunoSEQ multiplex PCR reads through MiXCR, listing each CDR3 protein once. The table shows some 150,000 distinct CDR3 sequences, with more than 85% occurring only once. The sequencing input was CD4+ T cells from PBMCs. The receptors were gathered from a human donor with Susac syndrome.

This clonotype has more than one count but fewer than ten. This sequence joins TRBV2 and TRBJ2-5; D may be TRBD2 (6 bases). CDR1 SNHLY and CDR2 FYNNEI come from the germline V gene. V lost 7 bases, J lost 5 bases, and 17 bases lay in between. This CDR3 has 14 amino acids. The CDR3 bases are TGTGCCAGCAACCTACCCCCGGGAGCGGAGACCCAGTACTTC. It encodes CASNLPPGAETQYF.

The table lists this clonotype with a count of one. The chain couples TRBV14 to TRBJ2-1; TRBD1 might be the D (5 bases). The germline gives CDR1 SGHDN, CDR2 FVKESK. The CDR3 has 17 residues. Trimming took off 1 base at V and 0 bases at J, with 13 bases between the two ends. CDR3 protein: CASSQGGPGSSYNEQFF. In DNA form, the CDR3 reads TGTGCCAGCAGCCAAGGGGGCCCGGGTAGCTCCTACAATGAGCAGTTCTTC.

This chain connects TRBV29-1 to TRBJ2-3, with 8 bases identical to TRBD2. The ends lost 1 base at V and 2 bases at J; junction bases unmatched: 14. The length of the CDR3 is 18 residues. Germline values: CDR1 SQVTM, CDR2 ANQGSEA. The CDR3 sequence is CSVEVERELYPPTDTQYF. The DNA of the CDR3 is TGCAGCGTTGAAGTCGAGCGGGAGCTTTACCCCCCCACAGATACGCAGTATTTT.

V is TRBV6-1 and J is TRBJ2-1; 12 bases agree with TRBD2. CDR3 length: 18 residues. Germline V gene data show CDR1 as MNHNS and CDR2 as SASEGT. Trimming removed 5 bases from V and 6 bases from J; junction bases left unmatched: 14. Here the CDR3 reads CASSPRGPGLAGGNEQFF. The CDR3 DNA follows: TGTGCCAGCAGTCCCCGGGGGCCGGGACTAGCGGGTGGCAATGAGCAGTTCTTC.

The J gene is TRBJ2-2, the V gene TRBV9; 11 positions match TRBD2. The germline gives CDR1 SGDLS, CDR2 YYNGEE. V dropped 3 bases and J dropped 4; count of bases not matched to a gene: 5. The CDR3 spans 16 residues. CDR3 residues: CASSATSGRGTGELFF. Here the CDR3 DNA reads TGTGCCAGCAGCGCAACTAGCGGGAGAGGCACCGGGGAGCTGTTTTTT.

The chain carries TRBV11-2 and TRBJ2-3; D remains ambiguous. This CDR3 has 14 residues. The V and J ends lost 5 bases and 4 bases respectively, with 13 bases between them. Germline V lookup: CDR1 SGHAT, CDR2 FQNNGV. The CDR3 reads CASSPPPRADTQYF. DNA for the CDR3: TGTGCCAGCAGCCCTCCCCCAAGGGCAGATACGCAGTATTTT.

V usage is TRBV3-1 and J usage is TRBJ1-1; D is ambiguous. The germline V gene has CDR1 LGHDT and CDR2 YNNKEL (reference sequence). This CDR3 is 13 amino acids long. V lost 3 bases and J 1 base, leaving 6 bases between the germline ends. As DNA, the CDR3 is TGTGCCAGCAGCCATACAGCGAACACTGAAGCTTTCTTT. Translated, it gives CASSHTANTEAFF.

This clonotype was counted a single time. The chain recombines TRBV4-3 with TRBJ2-7; no clear D. The length of the CDR3 is 14 residues. Trimming removed 2 bases at V and 7 bases at J, with 15 bases between. Looked up from germline, CDR1 is LGHNA and CDR2 is YSLEER. The CDR3 loop reads CASSQPPPRWEQYF. CDR3 nucleotide sequence: TGCGCCAGCAGCCAACCTCCCCCGAGGTGGGAGCAGTACTTC.

The chain combines TRBV4-2 with TRBJ2-7; D is perhaps TRBD2 (6 bases). Per the germline V gene, CDR1 is LGHNA and CDR2 is YNFKEQ. Trimming took off 1 base at V and 8 bases at J, with 21 bases between the two ends. This CDR3 comprises 16 residues. The CDR3 here is CASSQAQAGITRQQYF. In nucleotides, the CDR3 is TGTGCCAGCAGCCAAGCCCAGGCGGGGATAACTAGGCAGCAGTACTTC.

Written as DNA, the CDR3 is TGCGCCAGCAGAAAGAACACCGGGGAGCTGTTTTTT. Residues: CASRKNTGELFF. The gene calls are TRBV5-1 and TRBJ2-2; D unresolved. This CDR3 spans 12 amino acids. V was clipped by 5 bases and J by 1 base, with 3 bases between them. Germline V lookup: CDR1 SGHRS, CDR2 YFSETQ.

This chain uses TRBV7-2 with TRBJ2-7; tentative D call: TRBD2 (6 bases). The CDR3 is 13 residues long. The germline gives CDR1 SGHTA, CDR2 FQGNSA. V lost 5 bases and J 4 bases, leaving 12 bases between the germline ends. The CDR3 reads CASSPHREYEQYF. The CDR3 nucleotides read TGTGCCAGCAGCCCGCACCGGGAGTACGAGCAGTACTTC.

The chain links TRBV20-1 to TRBJ2-7; D remains ambiguous. The CDR3 is made up of 14 amino acids. Germline loops: CDR1 DFQATT, CDR2 SNEGSKA (reference sequence). With 3 bases removed from V and 1 base from J, the gap between germline ends came to 13 bases. CDR3 sequence: CSASPGLGSYEQYF. The CDR3 DNA sequence: TGCAGTGCTAGTCCCGGCTTGGGATCCTACGAGCAGTACTTC.

The chain carries TRBV20-1 and TRBJ1-4; D call uncertain. V shed 5 bases and J shed 8 bases, with 9 bases lying between them. The length of the CDR3 is 11 residues. Germline V gene sequence: CDR1 DFQATT, CDR2 SNEGSKA (reference sequence). Here the CDR3 reads CSAVTEEKLFF. DNA of the CDR3: TGCAGTGCTGTTACTGAGGAAAAACTGTTTTTT.

The V and J genes are TRBV5-1 and TRBJ1-5; 8 bases are a match to TRBD1. This CDR3 has 14 amino acids. J was trimmed by 6 bases and V by 4 bases; bases with no gene match: 6. Germline CDR1 SGHRS, CDR2 YFSETQ. Written as DNA, the CDR3 is TGCGCCAGCAGCGTAGGACAGGGAGGTCAGCCCCAGCATTTT. This encodes CASSVGQGGQPQHF.

The DNA of the CDR3 is TGTGCCAGCAGTTTATACCACGAGCAGTACTTC. Translation gives CASSLYHEQYF. The chain has TRBV12-3 or TRBV12-4 and TRBJ2-7; no definite D call. V lost 2 bases, J lost 5 bases, and 4 bases lay in between. This CDR3 contains 11 residues.

The CDR3 DNA sequence: TGCAGTGCTAGTCCGGGGACCCAGTACTTC. This gives the protein CSASPGTQYF. This chain connects TRBV20-1 to TRBJ2-5; the D is unclear. CDR3 length: 10 amino acids. V gave up 3 bases and J gave up 7 bases, with 6 bases separating them. Germline-derived CDR1 and CDR2 are DFQATT and SNEGSKA (reference sequence).

The rearrangement links TRBV18 to TRBJ2-4; 8 positions match TRBD1. Germline V gene sequence: CDR1 KGHSH, CDR2 LQKENI. The CDR3 has 17 residues. V was clipped by 0 bases and J by 2 bases; unmatched bases: 6. CDR3 bases: TGTGCCAGCTCACCACCGCTACAGGGGGTATCCAAAAACATTCAGTACTTC. Translation gives CASSPPLQGVSKNIQYF.

The gene calls are TRBV28 and TRBJ2-7; D is undetermined. CDR1 is MDHEN and CDR2 is SYDVKM in the germline V gene. The CDR3 runs to 16 residues. V shed 5 bases and J shed 3 bases, with 20 bases lying between them. This CDR3 reads CASSRGAGQWLYEQYF. CDR3 bases: TGTGCCAGCAGTCGCGGCGCCGGGCAGTGGCTCTACGAGCAGTACTTC.

The chain has TRBV30 and TRBJ1-1, with D perhaps matching TRBD1 (5 bases). V lost 2 bases to trimming and J lost 3 bases, with 10 bases between them. Germline lookup yields CDR1 GTSNPN and CDR2 SVGIG (reference sequence). The length of the CDR3 is 13 residues. The CDR3 sequence: CAWSRTRDTEAFF. The CDR3 region has the DNA TGTGCCTGGAGTAGGACCAGGGACACTGAAGCTTTCTTT.

The chain joins TRBV29-1 to TRBJ1-1, with 9 bases that match TRBD1. This CDR3 spans 15 amino acids. J lost 4 bases, V lost 6 bases, and 12 bases had no gene match. Germline V lookup: CDR1 SQVTM, CDR2 ANQGSEA. The CDR3 nucleotides read TGCAGCGTGGCCGGGACAGGGAGGGACGGCACTGAAGCTTTCTTT. Its translation is CSVAGTGRDGTEAFF.

This chain joins TRBV30 and TRBJ2-5; unclear D gene. Deletions cut 3 bases from V and 2 bases from J, with 4 bases between. The CDR3 consists of 11 residues. Germline V gene data show CDR1 as GTSNPN and CDR2 as SVGIG (reference sequence). As DNA, the CDR3 is TGTGCCTGGAGGACACAAGAGACCCAGTACTTC. As protein: CAWRTQETQYF.

The chain carries TRBV29-1 and TRBJ1-1; 9 bases fit TRBD1. Germline CDR1 and CDR2: SQVTM and ANQGSEA. The CDR3 runs to 13 residues. V lost 7 bases and J lost 2; bases outside the gene matches: 5. The CDR3: CSADRGGNTEAFF. The CDR3 DNA reads as TGCAGCGCGGACAGGGGTGGAAACACTGAAGCTTTCTTT. Looking up the rest from reference TRBV29-1 and TRBJ1-1 gives the full variable domain: SAVISQKPSRDICQRGTSLTIQCQVDSQVTMMFWYRQQPGQSLTLIATANQGSEATYESGFVIDKFPISRPNLTFSTLTVSNMSPEDSSIYLCSADRGGNTEAFFGQGTRLTVV.